The source of this T cell receptor beta chain is a study of T cell responses to AZD1222 COVID-19 vaccine. Study-level points and caveats: Spike-wide vaccine-associated CD4 TCRs dominated at 160-218 and 743-854. Possibly, clonal diversity was underestimated; donors were largely white British and included more females. Spike-specific TCR repertoires showed rising breadth and depth after two AZD1222 doses.

J gave up 2 bases and V 4 bases, and 5 bases lay outside the gene matches. There are 15 residues in the CDR3. CDR1 is MNHEY, CDR2 SVGEGT, per germline. Only in-frame clones appear in the TCRdb table, and some are missing; sequencing was by immunoSEQ multiplex PCR. The sample contains tens of thousands of clones, about three quarters of which appear only once. Of note for this clone: Its target is unknown.

The sequence derives from an adult who received the AZD1222 COVID-19 vaccine. The chain uses TRBV6-2 or TRBV6-3 and TRBJ1-5; 7 bases are shared with TRBD1. The source material was peripheral blood, sampled 28 days after the second AZD1222 dose. The CDR3 here is CASSFGDRGNQPQHF. CDR3 coding DNA: TGTGCCAGCAGTTTTGGGGACAGAGGCAATCAGCCCCAGCATTTT.